The source of this T cell receptor (beta chain) is a study of blood T cell repertoires in COVID-19 (dated by TCRdb to about 2020). Concerning the study at large: The collaborator samples originated in the United States, Italy and Spain and spanned the acute and convalescent phases of COVID-19. The material from the prospective study consisted of cDNA or gDNA derived from T cells, B-cell-depleted T cells, or PBMCs. Deeply sampled blood TCRbeta repertoires from subjects exposed to, actively infected with, or recovered from COVID-19 were included in the dataset. The repertoires were released in a freely available public database meant as a resource for research on the immune response to SARS-CoV-2. Samples were obtained from the ongoing ImmuneRACE study (first 160 participants) and from over 1,000 subjects provided by 6 global collaborators. Nearly every sample came with metadata listing a de-identified subject ID, COVID-19 status, age in years and sex. Where available, HLA class I and class II types were obtained from metadata supplied by the sample provider rather than from assay-based typing.

One collaborating source in Seattle enrolled patients while the patients were actively infected and followed the patients over time throughout the course of disease. Collaborating institutions collected whole blood in K2EDTA tubes following their own protocols. For TCRbeta analysis, collaborators shipped samples in one of three forms: frozen whole blood, isolated PBMCs, or DNA extracted from either of those sample types. The immunoSEQ Assay, a bias-controlled multiplex PCR, was used to amplify TCRbeta CDR3 regions from genomic DNA. For the original study's pipeline: The number of nucleated cells in each sample was estimated by amplification of reference gene primers within the assay. Sequence reads were collapsed and filtered to measure the absolute abundance of every unique TCRbeta CDR3 rearrangement. For each sample, productive Simpson clonality was calculated as the square root of Simpson's diversity index across productive rearrangements. In its TCRdb copy, this immuneACCESS table keeps in-frame sequences only and misses some clones. Where compared with another copy, unresolved V genes explain less than half of these, and the others have no known cause. For V, J and clone size, that table is used; D and trimming come from the DNA. The sample table lists roughly 70,000 clones, roughly 71% of them with a count of one. Together, the top ten hold 14% to 15% of the sample.

Worth noting for this clone: Its antigen remains unidentified. No base quality values were provided; no much bigger clone lies one nucleotide off.

Beyond this particular receptor, the publication reports: Clinical and demographic metadata were provided uncurated, with the amount varying by source and participant.

Reading from cysteine to phenylalanine, the CDR3 counts 16 amino acids. This entry keeps only the CDR3 DNA: 48 bases, framed from base 1. CDR1 SGHTA and CDR2 FQGNSA are derived from the germline V gene. Here V drops 4 bases and J drops 5 bases, and the junction holds 10 bases not matched to any gene. The V gene is TRBV7-2 and the J gene is TRBJ1-4; 7 central nucleotides agree with TRBD1. Sequencing input: peripheral blood. This sequence originates from a man in his 60s with COVID-19, enrolled during active disease. DNA sequence: TGTGCCAGCAGCTCCGCAGTGGGACAGCCAAATGAAAAACTGTTTTTT. It translates as CASSSAVGQPNEKLFF.